This T cell receptor (beta chain) came from a study of identical twins. Findings and limits, study-wide: Not following the same donors, the study drew its conclusions from cross-sectional statistical analysis.

This clonotype appeared a few times. Antigen specificity is unknown. Template switching (which added a universal primer site) was used, and cDNA carried unique molecular identifiers. TCRdb reprocessed the 5' RACE reads via MiXCR and lists one record per CDR3 protein. This repertoire shows under 900,000 distinct CDR3 sequences, more than 9% found once; its top ten account for around 1.6%. J was trimmed by 6 bases and V by 3 bases; bases with no gene match: 7. The CDR3 is 15 residues long. A further study also used this sample, focusing on yellow fever vaccine responses in identical twins.

This receptor was identified in a woman aged 18-29 years in good health. Sequenced sample: PBMCs. The rearrangement uses TRBV12-3 or TRBV12-4 and TRBJ1-5, with 8 positions matching TRBD1. The CDR3 DNA is TGTGCCAGCAGTTTGGGGACAGGACCGTTTCAGCCCCAGCATTTT. This sequence encodes CASSLGTGPFQPQHF.